This is a list of T cell receptor beta chains from one sample in a study of regulatory T cells in long-lasting Graves disease. TCRdb passed the multiplex PCR reads through MiXCR, listing each CDR3 protein once. This table has approximately 470,000 distinct CDR3 sequences, about a sixth appearing once. A further study also used this sample, focusing on T cells in Graves' hyperthyroidism and ophthalmopathy.

This material consisted of peripheral blood mononuclear cells (PBMCs), taken at new diagnosis, from a patient treated with antithyroid drugs. The receptors derive from a middle-aged man with Graves disease. The CDR3 runs from the conserved cysteine through the conserved F or W. Each record gives: clone size, D gene, J gene, V gene, CDR3 protein, CDR3 DNA. D genes are given only for firm matches. Size tells how often a clone was seen (once, few, many) or the class of an expanded clone, and some rows leave it out.

>NA|NA|TRBJ2-1|TRBV5-5
CASSLVQENNEQFF
TGTGCCAGCAGCTTGGTACAGGAGAACAATGAGCAGTTCTTC
>many|NA|TRBJ1-6|TRBV5-1
CASSLVTGSASPLHF
TGTGCCAGCAGCTTGGTTACAGGGTCGGCTTCACCCCTCCACTTT
>many|TRBD2|TRBJ2-2|TRBV11-3
CASSPSGYDTGELFF
TGTGCCAGCAGCCCTAGCGGGTACGACACCGGGGAGCTGTTTTTT
>few|TRBD1|TRBJ2-5|TRBV5-1
CASSLGTGRSSGF
TGCGCCAGCAGCTTGGGGACAGGGAGATCCTCCGGCTTC
>NA|TRBD2|TRBJ2-3|TRBV20-1
CSARPGTSGTHMPDTQYF
TGCAGTGCCAGACCCGGGACTAGCGGGACGCACATGCCAGATACGCAGTATTTT
>many|NA|TRBJ2-1|TRBV5-1
CASTSRPYSYNEQFF
TGCGCCAGCACCTCACGCCCTTACTCCTACAATGAGCAGTTCTTC
>few|NA|TRBJ1-1|TRBV15
CATSRDNRELDTEAFF
TGTGCCACCAGCAGAGATAACAGGGAACTGGACACTGAAGCTTTCTTT
>few|NA|TRBJ2-1|TRBV30
CAWSDGQRNEQFF
TGTGCCTGGAGTGACGGACAAAGGAATGAGCAGTTCTTC
>many|NA|TRBJ1-1|TRBV29-1
CSVDNRVTDTEAFF
TGCAGCGTTGATAACAGGGTAACGGACACTGAAGCTTTCTTT
>few|TRBD1|TRBJ1-1|TRBV6-5
CASSLGQGLLNTEAFF
TGTGCCAGCAGTTTGGGACAGGGACTTCTGAACACTGAAGCTTTCTTT
>NA|TRBD2|TRBJ2-1|TRBV24-1
CATSDQRTSDPGEQFF
TGTGCCACCAGTGATCAACGGACTAGCGACCCCGGTGAGCAGTTCTTC
>many|TRBD1|TRBJ1-4|TRBV2
CASSRGQPIYSTNEKLFF
TGTGCCAGCAGCAGGGGACAGCCAATCTATTCAACTAATGAAAAACTGTTTTTT
>many|TRBD1|TRBJ2-1|TRBV5-4
CASSRDRPPYNEQFF
TGTGCCAGCAGCCGGGACAGGCCCCCCTACAATGAGCAGTTCTTC
>NA|NA|TRBJ2-7|TRBV10-2
CASSDRASAEQYF
TGCGCCAGCAGTGACAGGGCTTCGGCCGAGCAGTACTTC
>few|TRBD2|TRBJ2-2|TRBV6-2/TRBV6-3
CASSYSRGLAGGPGIGELFF
TGTGCCAGCAGTTACTCTCGGGGACTAGCGGGAGGGCCGGGAATCGGGGAGCTGTTTTTT
>few|NA|TRBJ2-1|TRBV6-2/TRBV6-3
CASSRGASGQFF
TGTGCCAGCAGTAGAGGTGCCTCGGGGCAGTTCTTC
>NA|TRBD2|TRBJ2-6|TRBV18
CASSRAGGSSGANVLTF
TGTGCCAGCTCACGAGCGGGAGGATCGTCTGGGGCCAACGTCCTGACTTTC
>NA|NA|TRBJ2-1|TRBV20-1
CSARDPSYNEQFF
TGCAGTGCTAGAGACCCATCATACAATGAGCAGTTCTTC
>many|TRBD2|TRBJ2-5|TRBV3-1
CASSQDKERGYQETQYF
TGTGCCAGCAGCCAAGATAAAGAGCGGGGGTACCAAGAGACCCAGTACTTC
>many|NA|TRBJ2-5|TRBV11-2
CASSLVGRVETQYF
TGTGCCAGCAGCTTAGTCGGCAGGGTGGAGACCCAGTACTTC